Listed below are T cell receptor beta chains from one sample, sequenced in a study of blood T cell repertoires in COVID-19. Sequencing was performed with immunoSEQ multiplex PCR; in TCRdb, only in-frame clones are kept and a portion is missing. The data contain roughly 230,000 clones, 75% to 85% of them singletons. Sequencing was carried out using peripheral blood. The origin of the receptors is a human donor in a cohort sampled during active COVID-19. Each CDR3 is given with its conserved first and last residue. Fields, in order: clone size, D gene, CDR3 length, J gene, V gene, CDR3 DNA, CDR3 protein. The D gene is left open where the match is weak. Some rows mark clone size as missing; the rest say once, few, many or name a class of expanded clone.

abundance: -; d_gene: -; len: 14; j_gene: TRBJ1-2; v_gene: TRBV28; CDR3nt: TGTGCCAGCAGTTTTCAGCGGCCCCTCTATGGCTACACCTTC; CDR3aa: CASSFQRPLYGYTF
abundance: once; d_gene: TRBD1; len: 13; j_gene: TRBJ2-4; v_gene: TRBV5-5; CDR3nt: TGTGCCAGCAGCAATCAGGGGGTAAACATTCAGTACTTC; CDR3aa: CASSNQGVNIQYF
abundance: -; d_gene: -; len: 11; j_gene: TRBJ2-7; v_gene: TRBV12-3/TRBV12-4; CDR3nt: TGTGCCAGCAGTTTTTCCGGGGTTGCTTACTTC; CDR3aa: CASSFSGVAYF
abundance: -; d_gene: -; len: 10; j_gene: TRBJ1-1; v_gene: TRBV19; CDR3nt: TGTGCCAGCGGTTTTACCGAAGCTTTCTTT; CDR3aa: CASGFTEAFF
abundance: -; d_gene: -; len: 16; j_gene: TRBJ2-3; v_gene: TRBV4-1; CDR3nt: TGCGCCAGCAGCCACCGAATACTAGTAGGAGGGGATACGCAGTATTTT; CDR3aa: CASSHRILVGGDTQYF
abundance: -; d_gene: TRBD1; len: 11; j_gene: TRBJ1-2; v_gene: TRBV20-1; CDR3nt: TGCAGTGCTAGGACAGGGGATGGCTACACCTTC; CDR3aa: CSARTGDGYTF
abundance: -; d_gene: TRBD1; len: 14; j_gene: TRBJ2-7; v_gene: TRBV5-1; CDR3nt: TGCGCCAGCAGCATTGGGACAGTAAACTACGAGCAGTACTTC; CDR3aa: CASSIGTVNYEQYF
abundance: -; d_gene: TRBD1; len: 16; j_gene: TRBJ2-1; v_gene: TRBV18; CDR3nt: TGTGCCAGCTCACCATACCAAGGACAGGGTTACAATGAGCAGTTCTTC; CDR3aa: CASSPYQGQGYNEQFF
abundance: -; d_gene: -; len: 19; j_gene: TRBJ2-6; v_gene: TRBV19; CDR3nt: TGTGCCAGTAGTCCTCTCTGGCAGGGCGCTTCCTCTGGGGCCAACGTCCTGACTTTC; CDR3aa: CASSPLWQGASSGANVLTF
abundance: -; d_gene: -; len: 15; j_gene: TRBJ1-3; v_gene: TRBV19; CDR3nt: TGTGCCAGTAGTTCCTGGGACATCTCTGGAAACACCATATATTTT; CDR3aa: CASSSWDISGNTIYF
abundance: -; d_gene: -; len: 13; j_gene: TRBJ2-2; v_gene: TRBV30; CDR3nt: TGTGCCTGGAGTGTACAGAACACCGGGGAGCTGTTTTTT; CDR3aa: CAWSVQNTGELFF
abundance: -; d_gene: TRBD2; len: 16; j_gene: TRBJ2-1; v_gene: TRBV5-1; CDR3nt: TGCGCCAGCAGCGTCGGTGCTAGCGGGAGATTTCGTGAGCAGTTCTTC; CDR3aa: CASSVGASGRFREQFF
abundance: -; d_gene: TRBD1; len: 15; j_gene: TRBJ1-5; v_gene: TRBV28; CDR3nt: TGTGCCAGCAGTTTAGTGGGACAGGGGATTCAGCCCCAGCATTTT; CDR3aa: CASSLVGQGIQPQHF
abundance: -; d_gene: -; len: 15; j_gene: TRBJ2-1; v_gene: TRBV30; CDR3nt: TGTGCCTGGAGTGTACCTTGGCAGGGGCGGAATGAGCAGTTCTTC; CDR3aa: CAWSVPWQGRNEQFF
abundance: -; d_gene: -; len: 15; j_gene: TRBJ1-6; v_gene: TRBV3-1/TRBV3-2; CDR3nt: TGTGCCAGCAGCCAAGATCTGGCAGGGCGGTCACCCCTCCACTTT; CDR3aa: CASSQDLAGRSPLHF
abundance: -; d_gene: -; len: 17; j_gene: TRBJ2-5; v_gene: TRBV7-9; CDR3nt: TGTGCCAGCAGCTCAGGGAACCCTCAACCTTCCCAAGAGACCCAGTACTTC; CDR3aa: CASSSGNPQPSQETQYF
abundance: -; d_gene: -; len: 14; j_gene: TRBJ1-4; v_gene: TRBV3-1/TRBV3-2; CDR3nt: TGTGCCAGCAGCAAACAGGGAATTAATGAAAAACTGTTTTTT; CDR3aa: CASSKQGINEKLFF
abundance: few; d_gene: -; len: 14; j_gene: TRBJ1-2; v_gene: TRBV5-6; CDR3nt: TGTGCCAGCAGCTTGGTAGATTTTAACTATGGCTACACCTTC; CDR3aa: CASSLVDFNYGYTF
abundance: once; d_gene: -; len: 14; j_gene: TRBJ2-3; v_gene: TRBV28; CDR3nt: TGTGCCAGCAGTTTCCCCGGGGGCACAGATACGCAGTATTTT; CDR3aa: CASSFPGGTDTQYF
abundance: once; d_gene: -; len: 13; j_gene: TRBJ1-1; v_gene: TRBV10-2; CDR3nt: TGCGCCAGCAGGGTGGGACAGAACACTGAAGCTTTCTTT; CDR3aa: CASRVGQNTEAFF
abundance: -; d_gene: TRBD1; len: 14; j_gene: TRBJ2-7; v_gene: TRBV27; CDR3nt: TGTGCCAGCAGTTTATATCAGGGGGCCTACGAGCAGTACTTC; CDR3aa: CASSLYQGAYEQYF
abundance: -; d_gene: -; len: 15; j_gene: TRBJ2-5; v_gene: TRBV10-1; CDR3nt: TGCGCCAGCAGTGAGTCTGGGCAGACCCTGGAGACCCAGTACTTC; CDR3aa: CASSESGQTLETQYF
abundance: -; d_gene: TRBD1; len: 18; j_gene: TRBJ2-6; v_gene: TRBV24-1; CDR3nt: TGTGCCACCAGTGACCTGACAGGGGAGAGCTCTGGGGCCAACGTCCTGACTTTC; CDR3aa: CATSDLTGESSGANVLTF
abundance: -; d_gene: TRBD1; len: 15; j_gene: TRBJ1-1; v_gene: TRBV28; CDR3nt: TGTGCCAGCAGTCCCCGGGGACAGGGCTGGACTGAAGCTTTCTTT; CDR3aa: CASSPRGQGWTEAFF
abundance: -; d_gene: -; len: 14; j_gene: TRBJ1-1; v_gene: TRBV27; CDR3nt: TGTGCCAGCAGTTTCAGGACTATGAACACTGAAGCTTTCTTT; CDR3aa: CASSFRTMNTEAFF
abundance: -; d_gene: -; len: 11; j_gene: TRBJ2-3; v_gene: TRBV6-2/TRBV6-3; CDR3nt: TGTGCCAGCAGCTTCCCCGGTACGCAGTATTTT; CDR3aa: CASSFPGTQYF
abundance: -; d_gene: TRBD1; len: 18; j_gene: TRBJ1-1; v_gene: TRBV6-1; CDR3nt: TGTGCCAGCAGTGGACAATTGGGACAGGGGGCCTCATCCACTGAAGCTTTCTTT; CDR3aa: CASSGQLGQGASSTEAFF
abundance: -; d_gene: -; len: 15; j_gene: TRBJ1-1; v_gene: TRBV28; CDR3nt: TGTGCCAGCAGTTTATACACAGGGACGGAAGCTGAAGCTTTCTTT; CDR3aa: CASSLYTGTEAEAFF
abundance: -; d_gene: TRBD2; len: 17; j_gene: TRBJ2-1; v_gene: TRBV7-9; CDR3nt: TGTGCCAGCAGCTTAACTCCACTAGCGGGACTATACGATGAGCAGTTCTTC; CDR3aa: CASSLTPLAGLYDEQFF
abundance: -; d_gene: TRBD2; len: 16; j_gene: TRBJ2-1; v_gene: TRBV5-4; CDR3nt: TGTGCCAGCAGCTTGGAGTCTAGCGGCCCCAACAATGAGCAGTTCTTC; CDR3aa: CASSLESSGPNNEQFF
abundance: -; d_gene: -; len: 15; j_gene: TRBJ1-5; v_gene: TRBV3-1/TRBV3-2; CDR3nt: TGTGCCAGCAGCCAGGGGACAACGAGCAATCAGCCCCAGCATTTT; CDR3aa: CASSQGTTSNQPQHF
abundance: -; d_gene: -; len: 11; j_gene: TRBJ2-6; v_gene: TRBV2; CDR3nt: TGTGCCATATCTGGGGCCAACGTCCTGACTTTC; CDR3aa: CAISGANVLTF
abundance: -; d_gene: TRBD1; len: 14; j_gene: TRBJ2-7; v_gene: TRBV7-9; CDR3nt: TGTGCCAGCAGCCCCAGGACAGGTATAAGCGAGCAGTACTTC; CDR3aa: CASSPRTGISEQYF
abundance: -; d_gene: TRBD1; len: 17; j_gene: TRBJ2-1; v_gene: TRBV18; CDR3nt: TGTGCCAGCTCACGGACAGGGGGTACCAACTCCTACAATGAGCAGTTCTTC; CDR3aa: CASSRTGGTNSYNEQFF
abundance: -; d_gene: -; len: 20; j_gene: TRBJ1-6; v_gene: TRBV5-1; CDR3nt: TGCGCCAGCAGCTTGGTAACTCAGGGGTCATTGAGCTCCTATAATTCACCCCTCCACTTT; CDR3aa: CASSLVTQGSLSSYNSPLHF
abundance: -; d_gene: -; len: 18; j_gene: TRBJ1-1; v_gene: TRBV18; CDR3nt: TGTGCCAGCTCACCCTATATCCAGGGGTGGGTAGTGAACACTGAAGCTTTCTTT; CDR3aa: CASSPYIQGWVVNTEAFF
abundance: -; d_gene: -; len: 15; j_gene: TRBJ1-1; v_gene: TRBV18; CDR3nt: TGTGCCAGCTCACCAGTCCACCCAGGGAACACTGAAGCTTTCTTT; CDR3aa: CASSPVHPGNTEAFF
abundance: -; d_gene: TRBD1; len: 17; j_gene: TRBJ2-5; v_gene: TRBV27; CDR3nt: TGTGCCAGCAGCCGCGAGGGGTGGACAGGGGTAAGGGAGACCCAGTACTTC; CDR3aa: CASSREGWTGVRETQYF
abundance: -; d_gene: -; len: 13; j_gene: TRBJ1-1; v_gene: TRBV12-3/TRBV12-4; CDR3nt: TGTGCCAGCAGTTTATTTAGGGGAACTGAAGCTTTCTTT; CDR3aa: CASSLFRGTEAFF
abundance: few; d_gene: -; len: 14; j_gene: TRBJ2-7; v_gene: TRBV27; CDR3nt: TGTGCCAGCAGACGACAGGCCCTGCAGACGGAGCAGTACTTC; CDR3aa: CASRRQALQTEQYF
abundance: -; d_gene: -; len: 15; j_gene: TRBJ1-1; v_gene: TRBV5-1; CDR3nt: TGCGCCAGCAGTTTTGCGGGAACAGCGAACACTGAAGCTTTCTTT; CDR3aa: CASSFAGTANTEAFF
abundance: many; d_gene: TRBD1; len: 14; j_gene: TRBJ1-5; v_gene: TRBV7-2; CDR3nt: TGTGCCAGCAGCCTTAGACAGGGGAGTCAGCCCCAGCATTTT; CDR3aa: CASSLRQGSQPQHF
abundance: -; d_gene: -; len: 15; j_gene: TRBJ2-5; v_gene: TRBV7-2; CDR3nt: TGTGCCAGCAGCTTAGATGGGGGGGCCTCAGAGACCCAGTACTTC; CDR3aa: CASSLDGGASETQYF
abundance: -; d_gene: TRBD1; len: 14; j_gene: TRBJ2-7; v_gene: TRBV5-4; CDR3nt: TGTGCCAGCAGCTTGAGGGACAGCTCCTACGAGCAGTACTTC; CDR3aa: CASSLRDSSYEQYF
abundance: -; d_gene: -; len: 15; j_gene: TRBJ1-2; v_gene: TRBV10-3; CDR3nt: TGTGCCATCAGCTCTACATCGACAGGCCTCTATGGCTACACCTTC; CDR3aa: CAISSTSTGLYGYTF
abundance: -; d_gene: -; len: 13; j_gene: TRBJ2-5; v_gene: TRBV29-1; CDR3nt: TGCAGCGCCCTTGGACAGATCCAAGAGACCCAGTACTTC; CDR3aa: CSALGQIQETQYF
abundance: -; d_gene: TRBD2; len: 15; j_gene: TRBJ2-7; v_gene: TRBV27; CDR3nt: TGTGCCAGCAGTTTTCGGCTAGCGGGCCCCTACGAGCAGTACTTC; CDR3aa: CASSFRLAGPYEQYF
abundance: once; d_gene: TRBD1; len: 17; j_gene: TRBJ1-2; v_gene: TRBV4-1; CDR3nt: TGCGCCAGCAGCCCCCCCGGGACAGGGATCGGTAACTATGGCTACACCTTC; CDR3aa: CASSPPGTGIGNYGYTF
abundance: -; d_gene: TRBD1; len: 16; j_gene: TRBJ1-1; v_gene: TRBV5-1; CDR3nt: TGCGCCAGCAGCCCCCGCTTGGGACAGGGCAACACTGAAGCTTTCTTT; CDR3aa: CASSPRLGQGNTEAFF
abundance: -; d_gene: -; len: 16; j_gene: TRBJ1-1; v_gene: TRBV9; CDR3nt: TGTGCCAGCAGCGTAGCCAAGGGAGGGAGGAACACTGAAGCTTTCTTT; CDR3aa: CASSVAKGGRNTEAFF